A selection of T cell receptor beta chains follows, all from one sample in a study of blood T cells in healthy people across ages. TCRdb called the 5' RACE reads again in MiXCR, with one record for every CDR3 protein. The data show 1.5 million to 2 million distinct CDR3 sequences, with 28% seen just once and 7.7% held by the top ten. Sample: blood. The receptor set was obtained from a young woman in good health. Each CDR3 is given with its conserved first and last residue. A D gene is named only where the DNA matches it firmly. A row's size may be missing; if present it is once, few, many or a size class.

D: NA
V: TRBV24-1
size: many
length: 15
J: TRBJ2-7
DNA: TGTGCCACCAGTGACAATGCCAGGGGCAAATACGAGCAGTACTTC
CDR3: CATSDNARGKYEQYF

D: NA
V: TRBV4-1
size: NA
length: 15
J: TRBJ2-4
DNA: TGCACCAGCAGCCAAGAGGGAACTAGTGGTCACATTCAGTACTTC
CDR3: CTSSQEGTSGHIQYF

D: NA
V: TRBV7-9
size: few
length: 15
J: TRBJ1-4
DNA: TGTGCCAGCAGCCGAGCGCGGGCAGTCAATGAAAAACTGTTTTTT
CDR3: CASSRARAVNEKLFF

D: TRBD2
V: TRBV5-5
size: many
length: 18
J: TRBJ2-1
DNA: TGTGCCAGCAGCTTAGCCAGCGGGGGGCTTCTTCCCTACAATGAGCAGTTCTTC
CDR3: CASSLASGGLLPYNEQFF

D: NA
V: TRBV6-2/TRBV6-3
size: many
length: 12
J: TRBJ2-1
DNA: TGTGCCAGCAGAGACTCGACCAATGAGCAGTTCTTC
CDR3: CASRDSTNEQFF

D: NA
V: TRBV11-2
size: NA
length: 17
J: TRBJ2-4
DNA: TGTGCCAGCAGCTTAGATGGGGTGAGAACGACCAAAAACATTCAGTACTTC
CDR3: CASSLDGVRTTKNIQYF

D: NA
V: TRBV20-1
size: few
length: 12
J: TRBJ1-5
DNA: TGCAGTGCTACGGACGGGGATCAGCCCCAGCATTTT
CDR3: CSATDGDQPQHF

D: NA
V: TRBV5-1
size: many
length: 14
J: TRBJ2-5
DNA: TGCGCCAGCAGCGCGCCGGGGGTCCAAGAGACCCAGTACTTC
CDR3: CASSAPGVQETQYF

D: TRBD1
V: TRBV5-5
size: NA
length: 16
J: TRBJ1-2
DNA: TGTGCCAGCAGCAAAGGACAGGGCCCTCTAGGCTATGGCTACACCTTC
CDR3: CASSKGQGPLGYGYTF

D: NA
V: TRBV28
size: few
length: 15
J: TRBJ2-4
DNA: TGTGCCAGCAGTTATCCCACGGGTCAGGGTGCGCAGCAGTACTTC
CDR3: CASSYPTGQGAQQYF